This T cell receptor beta chain was recorded in a study of T cell responses to AZD1222 COVID-19 vaccine. Combined were second doses at about 4 or about 12 weeks. The protocol was immunoSEQ multiplex PCR, while the TCRdb copy is restricted to in-frame clones and leaves out a portion. Among approximately 130,000 clones listed, 89% were seen once. Between the trimmed V and J ends, which lost 1 base and 1 base, there was a span of 16 bases. Germline CDR1 is LNHDA and CDR2 is SQIVND (reference sequence). The CDR3 length is 17 residues. The TCR comes from an adult who received the AZD1222 COVID-19 vaccine. This chain uses TRBV19 with TRBJ1-2; D ambiguous. Sequencing used peripheral blood, obtained 28 days after the second AZD1222 dose. The DNA for the CDR3 is TGTGCCAGTAGTATAGTGGGTATGGCAGTCGATAACTATGGCTACACCTTC. It translates to CASSIVGMAVDNYGYTF.